The clone carrying this TCR beta chain was seen a single time. Clones were read by immunoSEQ multiplex PCR, and TCRdb kept only the in-frame ones, dropping some. The data show some 2,000,000 clones, roughly 94% seen once. This specimen belongs to a study of shared clonotypes between healthy human individuals. Naive CD8 cells lacked CD45RO and underwent positive selection for CCR7, leaving out terminally differentiated effector memory CD45RA+ cells. With V trimmed by 2 bases and J by 8 bases, 10 bases remained unmatched. The CDR3 covers 14 residues. The germline V gene has CDR1 SQVTM and CDR2 ANQGSEA. Sequenced: naive CD8+ T cells sorted from blood. The TCR sequence derives from a young man in good health. This chain joins TRBV29-1 and TRBJ1-2; 8 bases align to TRBD1. The chain's CDR3 is CSVEPDRGFGGYTF. For the CDR3, the DNA is TGCAGCGTTGAACCCGACAGGGGATTTGGCGGCTACACCTTC.